What follows describes a single TCR beta chain. Method: immunoSEQ multiplex PCR; TCRdb's copy keeps in-frame clones and lacks some. The sample has about 10,000 clones, roughly 70% seen once. The germline V gene has CDR1 SGHTA and CDR2 FQGTGA. The ends were cut back, 5 bases at V and 4 bases at J, with 11 bases in the middle. CDR3 length equals 13 residues. This entry belongs to a study of chemoradiotherapy in HPV16-positive cancers. This sequence originates from a human donor with HPV-associated anogenital cancer. The V gene is TRBV7-3, the J gene TRBJ1-1; no firm D call. The sample here was taken from a patient who underwent chemoradiotherapy. The CDR3 DNA reads TGTGCCAGCAGCGACCGGGGAAGCACTGAAGCTTTCTTT. It is translated as CASSDRGSTEAFF.